These T cell receptor beta chains were read from a single sample in a study of blood T cell repertoires in COVID-19. The repertoire was sequenced with immunoSEQ multiplex PCR; TCRdb's copy has only in-frame clones and lacks some. Of 100,000 or so clones listed, 75% to 90% are singletons. Source material: peripheral blood. The receptor source for this set is a woman aged 50 to 60 with COVID-19, enrolled during active disease. Each CDR3 is given with its conserved first and last residue. D genes are given only for firm matches. Clone size appears in some rows only: once, few, many, or a class for an expanded clone.

J gene	V gene	D gene	clone size	CDR3 protein	CDR3 DNA
TRBJ1-1	TRBV19	.	.	CASSRQANTEAFF	TGTGCCAGTAGTAGACAGGCGAACACTGAAGCTTTCTTT
TRBJ1-2	TRBV7-8	TRBD1	.	CASSEQGAGGYTF	TGTGCCAGCAGCGAACAGGGGGCAGGCGGCTACACCTTC
TRBJ1-5	TRBV27	.	.	CASSLFGQNGNQPQHF	TGTGCCAGCAGTTTATTTGGACAGAACGGCAATCAGCCCCAGCATTTT
TRBJ1-1	TRBV10-2	TRBD1	few	CASAMDRAAFF	TGCGCCAGCGCAATGGACAGGGCTGCTTTCTTT
TRBJ2-1	TRBV28	TRBD1	.	CASDRGLINEQFF	TGTGCTTCAGACAGGGGGCTTATCAATGAGCAGTTCTTC
TRBJ1-2	TRBV10-3	TRBD1	.	CATAGQEINYGYTF	TGTGCCACCGCGGGACAGGAAATAAACTATGGCTACACCTTC
TRBJ2-7	TRBV4-3	.	.	CASSQVFSLAYEQYF	TGCGCCAGCAGCCAAGTCTTTTCACTAGCCTACGAGCAGTACTTC
TRBJ1-2	TRBV18	TRBD1	.	CASSPQGQGDYGYTF	TGTGCCAGCTCACCACAGGGACAGGGCGACTATGGCTACACCTTC
TRBJ1-1	TRBV19	TRBD1	.	CASSSRTGNTEAFF	TGTGCCAGTAGTTCCCGGACAGGGAACACTGAAGCTTTCTTT
TRBJ1-6	TRBV7-2	.	.	CASSLATSSYNSPLHF	TGTGCCAGCAGCTTAGCCACGAGCTCCTATAATTCACCCCTCCACTTT
TRBJ2-1	TRBV3-1/TRBV3-2	TRBD2	.	CASSQISGRTYNEQFF	TGTGCCAGCAGCCAGATTAGCGGGAGAACCTACAATGAGCAGTTCTTC
TRBJ2-5	TRBV5-4	TRBD2	once	CASSRGTSSEETQYF	TGTGCCAGCAGCCGAGGGACTAGCTCCGAAGAGACCCAGTACTTC
TRBJ1-3	TRBV19	.	.	CAAAGAASGNTIYF	TGTGCCGCGGCAGGGGCGGCCTCTGGAAACACCATATATTTT
TRBJ1-5	TRBV19	.	.	CASSIGWGGNQPQHF	TGTGCCAGTAGTATAGGTTGGGGAGGCAATCAGCCCCAGCATTTT
TRBJ2-2	TRBV7-7	.	.	CASSSRGTGELFF	TGTGCTAGCAGCTCCAGGGGAACCGGGGAGCTGTTTTTT
TRBJ2-1	TRBV9	.	once	CASSSPGLLSSYNEQFF	TGTGCCAGCAGCTCCCCTGGGCTATTAAGCTCCTACAATGAGCAGTTCTTC
TRBJ1-1	TRBV11-2	.	.	CASSPRTANTEAFF	TGTGCCAGCAGCCCCCGGACAGCGAACACTGAAGCTTTCTTT
TRBJ1-6	TRBV15	TRBD1	.	CATSRLGQESSYNSPLHF	TGTGCCACCAGCAGATTAGGACAGGAGAGCTCCTATAATTCACCCCTCCACTTT
TRBJ1-1	TRBV25-1	.	.	CASSEYGWVGRENTEAFF	TGTGCCAGCAGTGAATATGGCTGGGTGGGCAGGGAGAACACTGAAGCTTTCTTT
TRBJ1-1	TRBV6-5	TRBD1	.	CASSYLGTVNTEAFF	TGTGCCAGCAGTTACCTCGGGACAGTGAACACTGAAGCTTTCTTT
TRBJ1-5	TRBV28	.	.	CASSLGINQPQHF	TGTGCCAGCAGCCTCGGGATCAATCAGCCCCAGCATTTT
TRBJ1-5	TRBV10-1	TRBD1	once	CASRWLDRDKPQHF	TGCGCCAGCAGATGGCTGGACAGGGATAAGCCCCAGCATTTT
TRBJ2-1	TRBV9	.	.	CASSVEPYYNEQFF	TGTGCCAGCAGCGTAGAGCCCTACTACAATGAGCAGTTCTTC
TRBJ1-3	TRBV7-6	.	once	CASSLWTAGNTIYF	TGTGCCAGCAGCTTATGGACAGCCGGAAACACCATATATTTT
TRBJ1-2	TRBV6-5	TRBD1	.	CASSAGQGGGYTF	TGTGCCAGCAGCGCGGGACAGGGAGGAGGCTACACCTTC
TRBJ2-5	TRBV20-1	.	.	CSAVSGETQYF	TGCAGTGCGGTTTCCGGGGAGACCCAGTACTTC
TRBJ1-6	TRBV9	.	once	CASSVEPGLVSPLHF	TGTGCCAGCAGCGTAGAGCCGGGGTTGGTTTCACCCCTCCACTTT
TRBJ1-2	TRBV7-2	.	.	CASSLAKQGASRGGYTF	TGTGCCAGCAGCTTAGCGAAGCAGGGCGCCTCGAGAGGCGGCTACACCTTC
TRBJ1-6	TRBV2	TRBD1	.	CASSTQGVTPPLHF	TGTGCCAGCAGTACACAGGGGGTTACCCCACCCCTCCACTTT
TRBJ1-4	TRBV7-9	TRBD1	.	CASSSGTGSYEKLFF	TGTGCCAGCAGCTCCGGGACAGGAAGCTATGAAAAACTGTTTTTT
TRBJ2-7	TRBV19	TRBD1	.	CASQKAGGFGEQYF	TGTGCCTCTCAAAAGGCAGGGGGCTTTGGCGAGCAGTACTTC
TRBJ1-1	TRBV18	.	.	CASSPPVRMNTEAFF	TGTGCCAGCTCACCACCGGTCAGAATGAACACTGAAGCTTTCTTT
TRBJ2-1	TRBV27	TRBD2	.	CATLAGVPSAHNEQFF	TGTGCCACCCTAGCGGGGGTCCCGTCCGCACACAATGAGCAGTTCTTC
TRBJ2-3	TRBV14	.	.	CASSQGATDTQYF	TGTGCCAGCAGCCAAGGAGCCACAGATACGCAGTATTTT
TRBJ2-1	TRBV24-1	.	.	CATSDWTDNEQFF	TGTGCCACCAGTGATTGGACAGACAATGAGCAGTTCTTC
TRBJ1-2	TRBV7-9	.	few	CASSLMDGESGYTF	TGTGCCAGCAGCTTAATGGATGGGGAGTCTGGCTACACCTTC
TRBJ1-3	TRBV5-4	.	few	CASSHDGVGSGNTIYF	TGTGCCAGCAGCCACGACGGGGTGGGCTCTGGAAACACCATATATTTT
TRBJ1-5	TRBV6-1	.	.	CASSVGSHRDKSNQPQHF	TGTGCCAGCAGTGTTGGAAGTCACCGGGACAAGAGCAATCAGCCCCAGCATTTT
TRBJ1-4	TRBV7-2	TRBD1	.	CASSLVGQGAAGEKLFF	TGTGCCAGCAGCTTAGTGGGACAGGGAGCGGCTGGTGAAAAACTGTTTTTT
TRBJ2-2	TRBV19	TRBD1	.	CASSSRPGQGYSGELFF	TGTGCCAGTAGTAGCCGTCCGGGACAGGGGTACTCCGGGGAGCTGTTTTTT
TRBJ2-6	TRBV2	TRBD1	.	CASRGTGAGANVLTF	TGTGCCAGCAGGGGTACAGGGGCTGGGGCCAACGTCCTGACTTTC
TRBJ2-2	TRBV24-1	TRBD1	.	CATSDARQGVGGELFF	TGTGCCACCAGTGATGCAAGACAGGGTGTCGGCGGGGAGCTGTTTTTT
TRBJ1-1	TRBV10-1	.	.	CASSESGTEAFF	TGCGCCAGCAGTGAATCGGGGACTGAAGCTTTCTTT
TRBJ1-2	TRBV10-3	.	.	CAISDRVLGGYTF	TGTGCCATCAGTGACAGGGTTTTGGGTGGCTACACCTTC
TRBJ2-7	TRBV30	.	once	CAWTGLTYEQYF	TGTGCCTGGACAGGGTTGACCTACGAGCAGTACTTC
TRBJ2-7	TRBV3-1/TRBV3-2	.	.	CASSQDMTYEQYF	TGTGCCAGCAGCCAGGACATGACCTACGAGCAGTACTTC
TRBJ2-5	TRBV29-1	.	.	CSVGSGGAYETQYF	TGCAGCGTTGGAAGTGGGGGGGCCTACGAGACCCAGTACTTC